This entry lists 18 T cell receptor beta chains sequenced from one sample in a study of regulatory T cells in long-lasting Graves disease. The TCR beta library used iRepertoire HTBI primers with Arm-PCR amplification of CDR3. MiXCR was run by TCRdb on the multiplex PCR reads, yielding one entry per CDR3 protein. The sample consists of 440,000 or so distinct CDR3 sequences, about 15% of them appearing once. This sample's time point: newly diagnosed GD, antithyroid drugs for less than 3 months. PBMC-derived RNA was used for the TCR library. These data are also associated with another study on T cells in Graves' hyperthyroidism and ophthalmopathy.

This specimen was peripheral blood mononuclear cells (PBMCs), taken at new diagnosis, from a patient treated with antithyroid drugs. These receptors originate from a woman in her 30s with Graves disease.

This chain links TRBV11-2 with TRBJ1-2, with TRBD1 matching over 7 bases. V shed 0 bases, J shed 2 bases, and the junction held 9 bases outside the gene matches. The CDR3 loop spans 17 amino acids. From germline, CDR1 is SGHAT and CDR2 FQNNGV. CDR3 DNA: TGTGCCAGCAGCTTAGATCCTTGGACAGGCGCAAACTATGGCTACACCTTC. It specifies CASSLDPWTGANYGYTF.

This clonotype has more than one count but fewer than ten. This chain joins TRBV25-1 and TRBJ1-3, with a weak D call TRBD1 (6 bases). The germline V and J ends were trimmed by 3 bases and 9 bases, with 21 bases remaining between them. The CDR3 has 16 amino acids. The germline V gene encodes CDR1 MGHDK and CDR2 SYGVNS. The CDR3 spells CASSDGSTGTVATIYF. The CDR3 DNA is TGTGCCAGCAGTGATGGAAGCACAGGGACCGTCGCCACCATATATTTT.

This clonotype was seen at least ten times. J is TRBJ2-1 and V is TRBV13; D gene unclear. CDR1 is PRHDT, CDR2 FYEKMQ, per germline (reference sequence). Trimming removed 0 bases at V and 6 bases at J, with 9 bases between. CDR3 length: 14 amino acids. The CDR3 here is CASSLGVQTNEQFF. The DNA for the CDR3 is TGTGCCAGCAGCTTAGGGGTGCAGACCAATGAGCAGTTCTTC.

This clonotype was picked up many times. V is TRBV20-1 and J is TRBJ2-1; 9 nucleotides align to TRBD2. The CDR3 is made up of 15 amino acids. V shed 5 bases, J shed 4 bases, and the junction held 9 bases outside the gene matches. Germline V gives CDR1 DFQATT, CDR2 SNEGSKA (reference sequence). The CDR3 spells CSAEIGLAGYNEQFF. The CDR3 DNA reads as TGCAGTGCTGAAATTGGGCTAGCGGGGTACAATGAGCAGTTCTTC.

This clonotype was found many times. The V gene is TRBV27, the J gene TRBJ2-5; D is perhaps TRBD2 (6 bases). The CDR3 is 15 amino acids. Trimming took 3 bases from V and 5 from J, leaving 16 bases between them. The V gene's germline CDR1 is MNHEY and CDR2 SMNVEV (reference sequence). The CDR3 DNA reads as TGTGCCAGCAGTTTTGGGGCGCGGGGATGGGAGACCCAGTACTTC. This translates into CASSFGARGWETQYF.

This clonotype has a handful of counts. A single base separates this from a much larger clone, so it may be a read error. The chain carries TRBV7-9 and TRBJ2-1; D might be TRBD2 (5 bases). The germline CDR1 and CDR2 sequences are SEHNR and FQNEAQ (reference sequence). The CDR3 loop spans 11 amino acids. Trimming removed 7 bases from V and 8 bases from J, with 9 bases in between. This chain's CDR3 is CASNPGDEQFF. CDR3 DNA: TGTGCCAGCAACCCCGGGGATGAGCAGTTCTTC.

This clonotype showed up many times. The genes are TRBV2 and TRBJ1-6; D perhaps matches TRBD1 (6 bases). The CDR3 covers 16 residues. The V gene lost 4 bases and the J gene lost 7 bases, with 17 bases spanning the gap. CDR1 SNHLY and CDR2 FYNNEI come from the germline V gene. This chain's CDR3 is CASSVETGRTNSPLHF. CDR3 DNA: TGTGCCAGCAGTGTCGAGACAGGTCGAACAAATTCACCCCTCCACTTT.

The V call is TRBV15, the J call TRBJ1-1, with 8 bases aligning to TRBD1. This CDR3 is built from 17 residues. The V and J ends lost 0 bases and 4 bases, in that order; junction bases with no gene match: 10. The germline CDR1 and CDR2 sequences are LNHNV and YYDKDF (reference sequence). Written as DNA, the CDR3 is TGTGCCACCAGCAGAGACCTTGCGGGACAGGTGGGCACTGAAGCTTTCTTT. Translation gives CATSRDLAGQVGTEAFF.

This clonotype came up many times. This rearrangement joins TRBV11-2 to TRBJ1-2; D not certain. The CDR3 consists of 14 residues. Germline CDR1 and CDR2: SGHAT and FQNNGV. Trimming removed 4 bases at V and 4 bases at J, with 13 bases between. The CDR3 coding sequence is TGTGCCAGCAGCTCGGGAAGAACGTCCTATGGCTACACCTTC. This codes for CASSSGRTSYGYTF.

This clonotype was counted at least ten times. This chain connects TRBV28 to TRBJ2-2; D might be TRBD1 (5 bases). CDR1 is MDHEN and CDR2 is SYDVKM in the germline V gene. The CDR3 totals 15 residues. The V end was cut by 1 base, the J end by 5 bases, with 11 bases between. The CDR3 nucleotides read TGTGCCAGCAGTTTATTAGGGCAGGGAACCGGGGAGCTGTTTTTT. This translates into CASSLLGQGTGELFF.

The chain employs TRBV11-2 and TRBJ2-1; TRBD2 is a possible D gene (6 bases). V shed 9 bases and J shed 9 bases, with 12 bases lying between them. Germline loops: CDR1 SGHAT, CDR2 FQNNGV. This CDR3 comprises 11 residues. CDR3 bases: TGTGCCAGGGGGACTGAAACTGAGCAGTTCTTC. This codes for CARGTETEQFF.

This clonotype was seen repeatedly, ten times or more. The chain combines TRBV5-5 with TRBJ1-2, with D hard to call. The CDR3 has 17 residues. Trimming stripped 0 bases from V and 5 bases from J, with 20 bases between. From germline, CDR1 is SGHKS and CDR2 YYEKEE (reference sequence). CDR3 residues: CASSLVYRLGAPYGYTF. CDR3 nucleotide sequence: TGTGCCAGCAGCTTGGTTTACCGTCTTGGCGCTCCGTATGGCTACACCTTC.

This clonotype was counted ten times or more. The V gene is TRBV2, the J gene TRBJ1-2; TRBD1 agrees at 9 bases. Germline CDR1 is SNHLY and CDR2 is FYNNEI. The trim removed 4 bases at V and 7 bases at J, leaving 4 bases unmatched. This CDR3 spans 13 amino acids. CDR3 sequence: CASSGDRESGYTF. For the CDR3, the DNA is TGTGCCAGCAGTGGGGACAGGGAAAGTGGCTACACCTTC.

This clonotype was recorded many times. In DNA, the CDR3 is TGTGCCAGCAGTTACGGACGGGAGCTCACCGGGGAGCTGTTTTTT. The encoded protein is CASSYGRELTGELFF. The chain recombines TRBV6-2 or TRBV6-3 with TRBJ2-2; D might be TRBD2 (6 bases). The V gene's germline CDR1 is MNHEY and CDR2 SVGEGT. V was cut by 2 bases and J by 4 bases, with 11 bases left in between. This CDR3 is built from 15 residues.

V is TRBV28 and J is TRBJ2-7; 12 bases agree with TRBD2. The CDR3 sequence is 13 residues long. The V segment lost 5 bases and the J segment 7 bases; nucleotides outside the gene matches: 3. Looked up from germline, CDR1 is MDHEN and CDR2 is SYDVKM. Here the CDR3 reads CASSPSGGGEQYF. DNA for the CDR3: TGTGCCAGCAGTCCTAGCGGGGGGGGGGAGCAGTACTTC.

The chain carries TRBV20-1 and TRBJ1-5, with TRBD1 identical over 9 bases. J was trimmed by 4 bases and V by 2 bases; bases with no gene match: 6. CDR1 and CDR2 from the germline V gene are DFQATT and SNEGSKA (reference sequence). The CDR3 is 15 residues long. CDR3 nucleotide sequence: TGCAGTGCTAGATCCGGGACAGGGTCGAATCAGCCCCAGCATTTT. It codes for CSARSGTGSNQPQHF.

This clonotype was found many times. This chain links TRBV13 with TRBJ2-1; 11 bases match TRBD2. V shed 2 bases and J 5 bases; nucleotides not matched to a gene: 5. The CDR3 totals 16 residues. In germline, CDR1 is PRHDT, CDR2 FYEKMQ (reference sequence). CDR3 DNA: TGTGCCAGCAGCTTACCGGGACTAGCGGAGGACAATGAGCAGTTCTTC. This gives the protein CASSLPGLAEDNEQFF.

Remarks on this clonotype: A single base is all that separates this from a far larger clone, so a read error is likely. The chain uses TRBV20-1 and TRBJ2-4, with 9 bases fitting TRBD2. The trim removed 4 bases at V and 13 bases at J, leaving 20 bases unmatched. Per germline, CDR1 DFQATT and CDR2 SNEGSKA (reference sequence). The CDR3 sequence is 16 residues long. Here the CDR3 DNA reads TGCAGTGCTAACCCAGTAGCGGGAGTTGACTACAATGAGCAGTACTTC. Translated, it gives CSANPVAGVDYNEQYF.